This T cell receptor beta chain appears in the sequencing data of a study of blood T cell repertoires in COVID-19. The CDR3 is 15 amino acids. Trimming cost V 6 bases and J 5 bases; bases outside gene matches: 12. The germline gives CDR1 KGHSH, CDR2 LQKENI. In the source study's methods: Nucleated cell counts were estimated from reference gene primer amplification. This table comes from immunoSEQ multiplex PCR, and its TCRdb copy is limited to in-frame clones, with some not included. V and J calls and clone size come straight from that table; D and trimming were deduced from the DNA. The sample consists of 110,000 to 150,000 clones, approximately 83% of them appearing once.

What was sequenced was peripheral blood. This clonotype was sampled from a human donor in a cohort sampled during active COVID-19. The V gene is TRBV18, the J gene TRBJ1-2, with 7 bases that match TRBD1. Here the CDR3 reads CASSSLQGTGYGYTF. CDR3 sequence (DNA): TGTGCCAGCTCCTCATTACAGGGGACTGGGTATGGCTACACCTTC.